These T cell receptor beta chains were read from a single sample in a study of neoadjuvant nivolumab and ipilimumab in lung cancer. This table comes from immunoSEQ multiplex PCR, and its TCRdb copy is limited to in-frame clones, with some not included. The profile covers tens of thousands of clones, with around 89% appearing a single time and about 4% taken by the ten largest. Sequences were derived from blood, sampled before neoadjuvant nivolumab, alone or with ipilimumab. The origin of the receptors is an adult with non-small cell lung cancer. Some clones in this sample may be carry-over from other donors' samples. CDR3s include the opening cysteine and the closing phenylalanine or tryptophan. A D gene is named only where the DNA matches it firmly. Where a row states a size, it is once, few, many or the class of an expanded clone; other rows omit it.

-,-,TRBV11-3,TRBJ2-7,CASSLGSYEQYF,TGTGCCAGCAGCCTGGGGTCATACGAGCAGTACTTC
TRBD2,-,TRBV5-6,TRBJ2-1,CASSLVLAGDNEQFF,TGTGCCAGCAGCTTGGTGCTAGCGGGGGACAATGAGCAGTTCTTC
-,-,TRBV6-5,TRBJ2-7,CASHDYAYEQYF,TGTGCCAGCCACGACTACGCCTACGAGCAGTACTTC
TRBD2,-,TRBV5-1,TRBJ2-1,CASEGAGGLGPYNEQFF,TGCGCGAGCGAAGGAGCGGGAGGCCTAGGCCCCTACAATGAGCAGTTCTTC
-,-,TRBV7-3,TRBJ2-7,CASSLVGYEQYF,TGTGCCAGCAGCTTAGTCGGGTACGAGCAGTACTTC
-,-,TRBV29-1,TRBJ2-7,CSFSSGGVWEQYF,TGCAGCTTTTCGTCGGGGGGCGTTTGGGAGCAGTACTTC
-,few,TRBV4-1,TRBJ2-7,CASSRYTGPTEQYF,TGCGCCAGCAGCCGCTATACAGGGCCTACGGAGCAGTACTTC
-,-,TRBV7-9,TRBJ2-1,CASSLRSPNEQFF,TGTGCCAGCAGCTTACGGAGCCCCAATGAGCAGTTCTTC
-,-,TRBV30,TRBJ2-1,CAWSVLSGYEQFF,TGTGCCTGGAGTGTACTTTCGGGGTATGAGCAGTTCTTC
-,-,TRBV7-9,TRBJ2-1,CASSLERGSYNEQFF,TGTGCCAGCAGCTTAGAAAGGGGATCCTACAATGAGCAGTTCTTC
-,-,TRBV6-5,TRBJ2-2,CASSYYHNTGELFF,TGTGCCAGCAGTTACTACCACAACACCGGGGAGCTGTTTTTT
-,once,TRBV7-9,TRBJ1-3,CASSGGTSGNTIYF,TGTGCCAGCAGCGGGGGGACCTCCGGAAACACCATATATTTT
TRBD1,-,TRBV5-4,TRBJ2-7,CASSSAGTGSHEQYF,TGTGCCAGCAGCTCCGCCGGGACAGGGTCCCACGAGCAGTACTTC
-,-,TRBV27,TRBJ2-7,CASSLRKGYEQYF,TGTGCCAGCAGTCTCCGCAAGGGCTACGAGCAGTACTTC
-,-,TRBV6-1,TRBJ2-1,CASLQTTNEQFF,TGTGCCAGCTTGCAGACGACCAATGAGCAGTTCTTC
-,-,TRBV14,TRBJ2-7,CASSPGAGYEQYF,TGTGCCAGCAGCCCCGGAGCCGGGTACGAGCAGTACTTC
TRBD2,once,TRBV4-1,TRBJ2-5,CASSHGSGRQETQYF,TGCGCCAGCAGCCACGGTAGCGGGAGGCAAGAGACCCAGTACTTC
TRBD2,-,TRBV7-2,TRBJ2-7,CASSSGLAGAPYEQYF,TGTGCCAGCAGCTCGGGACTAGCGGGAGCCCCCTACGAGCAGTACTTC
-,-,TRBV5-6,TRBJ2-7,CAGRYSYEQYF,TGTGCCGGCCGATACAGTTACGAGCAGTACTTC
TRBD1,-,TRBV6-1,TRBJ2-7,CASSEAPGGTYEQYF,TGTGCCAGCAGTGAGGCCCCAGGGGGAACCTACGAGCAGTACTTC
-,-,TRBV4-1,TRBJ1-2,CASSQEGVGANYGYTF,TGCGCCAGCAGCCAAGAGGGCGTTGGAGCTAACTATGGCTACACCTTC
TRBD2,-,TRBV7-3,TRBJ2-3,CASALAGGTDTQYF,TGTGCCAGCGCCCTAGCGGGAGGCACAGATACGCAGTATTTT
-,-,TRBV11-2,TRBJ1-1,CASSRGWGLLDTEAFF,TGTGCCAGCAGCCGTGGATGGGGATTACTGGACACTGAAGCTTTCTTT
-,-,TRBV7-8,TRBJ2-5,CASSLDFVRGRETQYF,TGTGCCAGCAGCTTAGATTTTGTTCGGGGGAGGGAGACCCAGTACTTC
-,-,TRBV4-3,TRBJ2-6,CASSQEGDSGANVLTF,TGCGCCAGCAGCCAAGAGGGGGACTCTGGGGCCAACGTCCTGACTTTC
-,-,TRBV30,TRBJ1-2,CAWSGQGGYGYTF,TGTGCCTGGAGTGGCCAAGGTGGCTATGGCTACACCTTC
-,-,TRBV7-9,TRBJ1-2,CASSIGWTEGYTF,TGTGCCAGCAGCATAGGGTGGACCGAGGGGTACACCTTC
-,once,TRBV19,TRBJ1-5,CASSIRGFSNQPQHF,TGTGCCAGTAGTATACGGGGGTTTAGCAATCAGCCCCAGCATTTT
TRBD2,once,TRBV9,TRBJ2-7,CASSVGGLAASYEQYF,TGTGCCAGCAGCGTAGGTGGACTAGCGGCCTCCTACGAGCAGTACTTC
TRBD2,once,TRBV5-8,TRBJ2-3,CASSSGLVGSDTQYF,TGTGCCAGCAGCTCGGGACTAGTGGGTTCAGATACGCAGTATTTT
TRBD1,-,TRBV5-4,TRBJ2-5,CASSGRDRAETQYF,TGTGCCAGCAGTGGCCGGGACAGGGCTGAGACCCAGTACTTC
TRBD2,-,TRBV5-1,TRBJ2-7,CASSLSVTLRTSGSLTAYYEQYF,TGCGCCAGCAGCTTGTCAGTTACCCTCCGGACTAGCGGGAGTCTTACGGCGTACTACGAGCAGTACTTC
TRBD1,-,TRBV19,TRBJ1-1,CATDRGRLTEAFF,TGTGCCACGGACAGGGGGCGGTTGACTGAAGCTTTCTTT